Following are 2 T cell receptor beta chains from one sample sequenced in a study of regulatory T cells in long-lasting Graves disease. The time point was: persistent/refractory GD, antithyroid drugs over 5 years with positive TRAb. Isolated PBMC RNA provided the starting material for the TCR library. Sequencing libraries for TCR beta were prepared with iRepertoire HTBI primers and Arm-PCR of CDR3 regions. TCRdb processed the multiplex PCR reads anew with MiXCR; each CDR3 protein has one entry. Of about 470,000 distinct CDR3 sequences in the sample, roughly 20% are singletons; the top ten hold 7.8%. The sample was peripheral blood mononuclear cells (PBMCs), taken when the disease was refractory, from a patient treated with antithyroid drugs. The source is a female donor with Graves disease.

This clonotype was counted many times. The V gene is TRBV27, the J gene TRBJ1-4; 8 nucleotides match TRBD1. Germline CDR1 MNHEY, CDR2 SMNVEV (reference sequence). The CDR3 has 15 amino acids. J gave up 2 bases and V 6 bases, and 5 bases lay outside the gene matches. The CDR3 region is CASSLRTGTNEKLFF. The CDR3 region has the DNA TGTGCCAGCAGCCTGAGGACAGGGACTAATGAAAAACTGTTTTTT. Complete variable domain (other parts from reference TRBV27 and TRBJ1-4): EAQVTQNPRYLITVTGKKLTVTCSQNMNHEYMSWYRQDPGLGLRQIYYSMNVEVTDKGDVPEGYKVSRKEKRNFPLILESPSPNQTSLYFCASSLRTGTNEKLFFGSGTQLSVL.

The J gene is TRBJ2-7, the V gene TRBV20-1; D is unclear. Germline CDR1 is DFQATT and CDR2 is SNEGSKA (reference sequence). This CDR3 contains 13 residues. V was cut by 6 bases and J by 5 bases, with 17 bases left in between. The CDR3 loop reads CSAPPLGSHEQYF. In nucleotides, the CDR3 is TGCAGTGCCCCCCCCCTGGGATCCCACGAGCAGTACTTC.